The 20 T cell receptor beta chains below were found in one sample sequenced in a study of neurological immune-mediated disorders. TCRdb re-called the 5' RACE reads with MiXCR, one entry per CDR3 protein. This sample carries under 90,000 distinct CDR3 sequences, over 9% of them seen once, and the ten largest clones take around 2%. Sequenced input: PBMCs. All receptors come from a man in his forties in good health.

Concerning this clonotype itself: A read error is possible here, since a much larger clone lies one base away. The genes are TRBV6-5 and TRBJ2-1, with 7 bases aligning to TRBD1. From germline, CDR1 is MNHEY and CDR2 SVGAGI. The CDR3 covers 13 residues. The CDR3 protein is CASSSGTANERFF. As DNA, the CDR3 is TGTGCCAGCAGTTCTGGGACAGCCAATGAGCGGTTCTTC.

The V call is TRBV1, the J call TRBJ1-2. TRBV1 is a pseudogene. The CDR3 consists of 12 residues. The CDR3 loop reads CTSSQRSRFATF. The CDR3 nucleotides read TGCACCAGCAGCCAAAGGAGCCGGTTCGCCACCTTC.

V usage is TRBV5-1 and J usage is TRBJ1-2; D call uncertain. Germline V CDR1 and CDR2: SGHRS, YFSETQ. CDR3 length: 13 residues. Trimming removed 0 bases at V and 8 bases at J, with 11 bases between. The CDR3 DNA is TGCGCCAGCAGCTTGGAGCCTCAGGAGGGCTACACCTTC. Protein product: CASSLEPQEGYTF.

This clonotype was detected a few times. This chain links TRBV24-1 with TRBJ2-5; 8 nucleotides agree with TRBD1. CDR3 size: 15 residues. V gave up 4 bases and J gave up 5 bases; unmatched junction bases: 8. Looked up from germline, CDR1 is KGHDR and CDR2 is SFDVKD. The CDR3 reads CATSDPRTGSETQYF. As DNA, the CDR3 is TGTGCCACCAGTGACCCTCGGACAGGGAGTGAGACCCAGTACTTC.

This clonotype was seen repeatedly, ten times or more. V gene TRBV5-1 combines with J gene TRBJ2-7; 11 bases are shared with TRBD2. Per germline, CDR1 SGHRS and CDR2 YFSETQ. This CDR3 contains 16 residues. Losses at the gene ends were 4 bases for V and 5 bases for J; bases not matched to a gene: 11. The CDR3 region is CASSRLPASGRNEQYF. The CDR3 DNA reads TGCGCCAGCAGCCGGCTCCCCGCTAGCGGGAGGAACGAGCAGTACTTC.

This clonotype appeared many times. The chain couples TRBV4-2 to TRBJ2-3; TRBD2 agrees at 12 bases. With 4 bases clipped from V and 1 base from J, the junction kept 12 bases outside the gene matches. This CDR3 has 19 amino acids. Germline-derived CDR1 and CDR2 are LGHNA and YNFKEQ. The CDR3 region is CASSRTLAGGLSGTDTQYF. Here the CDR3 DNA reads TGTGCCAGCAGCCGCACTCTAGCGGGAGGGCTTTCGGGCACAGATACGCAGTATTTT.

This clonotype was recorded at least ten times. The chain combines TRBV29-1 with TRBJ2-5; D not certain. This CDR3 is 13 amino acids long. From germline, CDR1 is SQVTM and CDR2 ANQGSEA. The V end lost 1 base, the J end lost 4 bases, and 10 bases lay between the germline ends. The CDR3 DNA follows: TGCAGCGTTGAAGGAGAAAATATAGAGACCCAGTACTTC. Amino acid sequence: CSVEGENIETQYF. Complete variable domain (other parts from reference TRBV29-1 and TRBJ2-5): SAVISQKPSRDICQRGTSLTIQCQVDSQVTMMFWYRQQPGQSLTLIATANQGSEATYESGFVIDKFPISRPNLTFSTLTVSNMSPEDSSIYLCSVEGENIETQYFGPGTRLLVL.

In this sample, this clonotype turned up many times. This sequence joins TRBV7-3 and TRBJ2-3; D is unresolved. Trimming removed 1 base at V and 3 bases at J, with 8 bases between. The germline V gene encodes CDR1 SGHTA and CDR2 FQGTGA. CDR3 length: 14 amino acids. CDR3 DNA: TGTGCCAGCAGCTTAATGGGGTGGACAGATACGCAGTATTTT. Translating gives CASSLMGWTDTQYF.

This clonotype was counted many times. The chain joins TRBV3-1 to TRBJ2-4, with D possibly being TRBD2 (5 bases). The germline V gene has CDR1 LGHDT and CDR2 YNNKEL (reference sequence). The V and J ends lost 4 bases and 0 bases respectively, with 13 bases between them. This CDR3 comprises 16 residues. CDR3 region: CASSPTTGIAKNIQYF. CDR3 nucleotide sequence: TGTGCCAGCAGCCCCACGACGGGAATAGCCAAAAACATTCAGTACTTC.

The V and J genes are TRBV29-1 and TRBJ2-7, with 14 bases that match TRBD2. This CDR3 comprises 13 residues. The trim removed 5 bases at V and 7 bases at J, leaving 4 bases unmatched. Germline values: CDR1 SQVTM, CDR2 ANQGSEA. The CDR3 nucleotides are TGCAGCGTTCGGACTAGCGGGAGGAGTGAGCAGTACTTC. This sequence encodes CSVRTSGRSEQYF.

This clonotype was counted many times. The chain recombines TRBV5-1 with TRBJ2-1, with unresolved D. The V gene's germline CDR1 is SGHRS and CDR2 YFSETQ. V lost 3 bases and J lost 4, with 11 bases in between. This CDR3 contains 14 residues. CDR3 amino acids: CASSSRDFYNEQFF. The CDR3 DNA reads as TGCGCCAGCAGCTCCAGAGACTTTTACAATGAGCAGTTCTTC.

This clonotype came up many times. This sequence joins TRBV7-2 and TRBJ2-1; the D is unclear. The germline V gene encodes CDR1 SGHTA and CDR2 FQGNSA. The CDR3 extends over 15 amino acids. V was trimmed by 3 bases and J by 9 bases, leaving 18 bases between them. The CDR3 nucleotides are TGTGCCAGCAGCTTCTTCGGCAGCAAGGGCACTGAGCAGTTCTTC. It is translated as CASSFFGSKGTEQFF.

The CDR3 sequence is CASSLRQGQETQYF. CDR3 sequence (DNA): TGTGCCAGCAGCTTACGTCAGGGCCAAGAGACCCAGTACTTC. The V gene is TRBV13, the J gene TRBJ2-5, with D possibly matching TRBD1 (5 bases). The germline CDR1 and CDR2 sequences are PRHDT and FYEKMQ (reference sequence). The V end was cut by 2 bases, the J end by 1 base, with 8 bases between. This CDR3 region has 14 residues.

This clonotype was observed a few times. The J gene is TRBJ2-1, the V gene TRBV6-5; 14 bases line up with TRBD2. This CDR3 has 17 amino acids. Germline trimming cut 4 bases from V and 3 bases from J; bases unmatched to any gene: 5. Germline-derived CDR1 and CDR2 are MNHEY and SVGAGI. CDR3 sequence: CASSFRTSGGIYNEQFF. The CDR3 DNA reads as TGTGCCAGCAGTTTCCGGACTAGCGGGGGGATCTACAATGAGCAGTTCTTC.

There are many counts of this clonotype. The chain uses TRBV20-1 and TRBJ2-2, with 14 nucleotides matching TRBD2. Per germline, CDR1 DFQATT and CDR2 SNEGSKA (reference sequence). There are 16 residues in the CDR3. As DNA, the CDR3 is TGCAGCGTCCCAGCAGGGACTAGCGGGGGCCCCGGGGAGCTGTTTTTT. It encodes CSVPAGTSGGPGELFF.

This clonotype was counted many times. The chain carries TRBV7-2 and TRBJ2-2; D unclear. Deletions cut 2 bases from V and 6 bases from J, with 10 bases between. This CDR3 is built from 14 residues. Germline V gives CDR1 SGHTA, CDR2 FQGNSA. Here the CDR3 reads CASSLNPGPGELFF. CDR3 nucleotide sequence: TGTGCCAGCAGCTTAAACCCGGGTCCCGGGGAGCTGTTTTTT.

This clonotype was seen ten or more times. The chain couples TRBV11-2 to TRBJ2-3, with D unclear. The CDR3 contains 12 residues. Germline-derived CDR1 and CDR2 are SGHAT and FQNNGV. V lost 1 base and J 3 bases, leaving 2 bases between the germline ends. The CDR3 protein is CASSLVTDTQYF. CDR3 bases: TGTGCCAGCAGCTTAGTGACAGATACGCAGTATTTT.

This clonotype was detected ten times or more. This chain uses TRBV7-2 with TRBJ2-7; 7 positions match TRBD1. J gave up 0 bases and V 3 bases, and 2 bases lay outside the gene matches. The CDR3 spans 14 residues. In germline, CDR1 is SGHTA, CDR2 FQGNSA. The CDR3: CASSFGTASYEQYF. CDR3 nucleotide sequence: TGTGCCAGCAGCTTTGGGACAGCCTCCTACGAGCAGTACTTC.

This clonotype was recorded many times. This chain links TRBV5-1 with TRBJ2-3, with 15 bases identical to TRBD2. Germline CDR1 reads SGHRS; CDR2 reads YFSETQ. The CDR3 loop spans 17 amino acids. The V segment lost 2 bases and the J segment 0 bases; nucleotides outside the gene matches: 1. This CDR3 reads CASSFGTSGGSTDTQYF. Written as DNA, the CDR3 is TGCGCCAGCAGCTTCGGGACTAGCGGGGGGAGCACAGATACGCAGTATTTT.

This clonotype was seen repeatedly, ten times or more. The chain employs TRBV20-1 and TRBJ1-2; D call uncertain. From germline, CDR1 is DFQATT and CDR2 SNEGSKA (reference sequence). V lost 4 bases and J 1 base, leaving 13 bases between the germline ends. The CDR3 extends over 14 amino acids. The CDR3 here is CSATAQGFNYGYTF. The CDR3 region has the DNA TGCAGTGCTACAGCCCAAGGTTTTAACTATGGCTACACCTTC.